This T cell receptor beta chain was found in a study of blood T cell repertoires in COVID-19. Study details: Collection of acute and convalescent COVID-19 samples took place in the United States, Italy and Spain.

Those who participated ranged in age from about 18 to 89 years and resided in under 25 US areas. Grouping used clinical history reported by participants in a survey and questionnaire. In the original analysis: From reference gene primer amplification, estimates of nucleated cell counts were derived. Clones were sequenced by immunoSEQ multiplex PCR, and TCRdb holds only the in-frame ones, with some missing. That table gives V, J and clone size, and the DNA gave D and trimming. The repertoire holds approximately 200,000 clones, with roughly 87% as singletons. This CDR3 region has 15 residues. The germline V gene encodes CDR1 SGHDT and CDR2 YYEEEE. Unmatched junction bases numbered 6, after V lost 5 bases and J lost 1 base.

V and J are TRBV5-6 and TRBJ1-1; 9 nucleotides agree with TRBD1. Sequenced input: PBMCs or T cells enriched from blood (not recorded which). The receptor was isolated from a woman aged 40 to 50 with acute COVID-19. CDR3 nucleotides: TGTGCCAGCAGAGTAACGGGACAGGGGAACACTGAAGCTTTCTTT. Amino acid sequence: CASRVTGQGNTEAFF. Based on the CDR3 plus reference TRBV5-6 and TRBJ1-1, the full variable domain is DAGVTQSPTHLIKTRGQQVTLRCSPKSGHDTVSWYQQALGQGPQFIFQYYEEEERQRGNFPDRFSGHQFPNYSSELNVNALLLGDSALYLCASRVTGQGNTEAFFGQGTRLTVV.